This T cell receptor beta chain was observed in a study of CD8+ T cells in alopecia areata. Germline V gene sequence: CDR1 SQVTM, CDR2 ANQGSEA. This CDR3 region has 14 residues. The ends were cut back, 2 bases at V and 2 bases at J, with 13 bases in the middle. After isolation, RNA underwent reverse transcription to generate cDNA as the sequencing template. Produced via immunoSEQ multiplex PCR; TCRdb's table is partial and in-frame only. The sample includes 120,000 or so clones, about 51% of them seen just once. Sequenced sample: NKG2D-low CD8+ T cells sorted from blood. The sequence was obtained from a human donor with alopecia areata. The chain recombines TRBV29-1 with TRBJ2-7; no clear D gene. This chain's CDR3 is CSVESSSRPYEQYF. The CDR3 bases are TGCAGCGTTGAATCTAGTTCCAGACCCTACGAGCAGTACTTC.